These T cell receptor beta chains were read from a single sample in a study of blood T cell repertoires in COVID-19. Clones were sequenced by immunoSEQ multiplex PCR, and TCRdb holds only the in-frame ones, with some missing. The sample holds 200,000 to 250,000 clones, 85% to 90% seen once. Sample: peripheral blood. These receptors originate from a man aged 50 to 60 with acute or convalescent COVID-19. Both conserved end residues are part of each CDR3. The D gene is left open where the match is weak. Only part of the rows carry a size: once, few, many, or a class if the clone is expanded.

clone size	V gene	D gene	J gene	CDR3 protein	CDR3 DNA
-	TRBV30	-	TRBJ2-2	CACVLRGKSGELFF	TGTGCCTGTGTGCTCCGGGGAAAATCCGGGGAGCTGTTTTTT
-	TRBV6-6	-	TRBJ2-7	CASRLQRLSYEQYF	TGTGCCAGCAGGCTTCAGCGTCTATCGTACGAGCAGTACTTC
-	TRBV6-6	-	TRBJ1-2	CASSRGAGYTF	TGTGCCAGCAGTCGAGGGGCTGGCTACACCTTC
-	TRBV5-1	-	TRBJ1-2	CASSEFSLANYGYTF	TGCGCCAGCAGTGAGTTCTCGCTGGCTAACTATGGCTACACCTTC
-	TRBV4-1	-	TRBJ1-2	CASSHEGRGYGYTF	TGCGCCAGCAGCCACGAAGGGAGGGGATATGGCTACACCTTC
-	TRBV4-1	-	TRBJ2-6	CASSQVDLILSGANVLTF	TGCGCCAGCAGCCAAGTAGACTTAATTCTCTCTGGGGCCAACGTCCTGACTTTC
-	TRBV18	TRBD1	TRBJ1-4	CASSPGTGESNEKLFF	TGTGCCAGCTCACCCGGGACAGGGGAATCTAATGAAAAACTGTTTTTT
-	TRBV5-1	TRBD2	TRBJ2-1	CASSATSGPYNEQFF	TGCGCCAGCAGCGCGACTAGCGGGCCCTACAATGAGCAGTTCTTC
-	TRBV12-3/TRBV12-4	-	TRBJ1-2	CASSDTGLYGYTF	TGTGCCAGCAGTGACACAGGGCTCTATGGCTACACCTTC
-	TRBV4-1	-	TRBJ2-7	CASSQVAVRAYEQYF	TGCGCCAGCAGCCAAGTGGCGGTCCGGGCCTACGAGCAGTACTTC
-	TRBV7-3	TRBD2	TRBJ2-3	CASSLTWPSGGSADTQYF	TGTGCCAGCAGCTTAACGTGGCCTAGCGGGGGTAGCGCAGATACGCAGTATTTT
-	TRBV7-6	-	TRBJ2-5	CASSPAGRVQETQYF	TGTGCCAGCAGCCCTGCCGGCAGGGTCCAAGAGACCCAGTACTTC
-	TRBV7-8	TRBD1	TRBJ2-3	CASSLTPGTGSTDTQYF	TGTGCCAGCAGCTTGACCCCCGGGACAGGGAGCACAGATACGCAGTATTTT
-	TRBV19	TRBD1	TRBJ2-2	CASSATGTGDVGELFF	TGTGCCAGTAGCGCCACCGGGACAGGGGACGTCGGGGAGCTGTTTTTT
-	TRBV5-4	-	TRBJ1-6	CASSLASGKRSPLHF	TGTGCCAGCAGCTTGGCCTCGGGAAAGCGCTCACCCCTCCACTTT
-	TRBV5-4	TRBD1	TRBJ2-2	CASSPGDRKNTGELFF	TGTGCCAGCAGCCCTGGGGACAGGAAGAACACCGGGGAGCTGTTTTTT
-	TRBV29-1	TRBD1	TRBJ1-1	CSVERQGNTEAFF	TGCAGCGTTGAGAGACAGGGGAACACTGAAGCTTTCTTT
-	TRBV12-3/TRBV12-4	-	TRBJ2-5	CASRRGAEETQYF	TGTGCCAGCAGACGGGGAGCGGAAGAGACCCAGTACTTC
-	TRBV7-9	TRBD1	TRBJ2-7	CASSLASGTGPREQYF	TGTGCCAGCAGCTTAGCCTCCGGGACAGGGCCCCGCGAGCAGTACTTC
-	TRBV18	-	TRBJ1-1	CASSPRLQIWAMNTEAFF	TGTGCCAGCTCACCAAGGTTACAGATTTGGGCGATGAACACTGAAGCTTTCTTT
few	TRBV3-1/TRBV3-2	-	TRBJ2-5	CASSVGGLETQYF	TGTGCCAGCAGTGTCGGGGGGCTTGAGACCCAGTACTTC
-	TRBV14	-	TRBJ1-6	CASSPLGRVSPLHF	TGTGCCAGCAGCCCTTTAGGGAGGGTTTCACCCCTCCACTTT
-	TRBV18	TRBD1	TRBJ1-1	CASSPGQGDVEAFF	TGTGCCAGCTCACCGGGACAGGGGGATGTTGAAGCTTTCTTT
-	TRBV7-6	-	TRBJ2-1	CASSPLPDRREQFF	TGTGCCAGCAGCCCGCTACCCGACAGGAGGGAGCAGTTCTTC